This T cell receptor (beta chain) was sequenced during a study of glioma-infiltrating T cells after dendritic cell vaccination. J lost 2 bases, V lost 6 bases, and 1 base had no gene match. This CDR3 has 14 residues. The V gene's germline CDR1 is LNHDA and CDR2 SQIVND (reference sequence). Sequencing was performed with immunoSEQ multiplex PCR; in TCRdb, only in-frame clones are kept and a portion is missing. This table holds almost 90,000 clones, 80% to 85% found once. Time point meaning: after dendritic cell vaccination, including at tumor progression/relapse. Isocitrate dehydrogenase mutation was absent in all glioblastoma patients.

The clonotype originates from a human donor with glioblastoma. The specimen was blood, collected after dendritic cell vaccination. The rearrangement joins TRBV19 to TRBJ2-1, with 10 bases lining up with TRBD1. The CDR3 sequence is CASRTGGPYNEQFF. For the CDR3, the DNA is TGTGCCAGTAGGACAGGGGGCCCCTACAATGAGCAGTTCTTC. Full variable domain (missing parts from reference TRBV19 and TRBJ2-1): DGGITQSPKYLFRKEGQNVTLSCEQNLNHDAMYWYRQDPGQGLRLIYYSQIVNDFQKGDIAEGYSVSREKKESFPLTVTSAQKNPTAFYLCASRTGGPYNEQFFGPGTRLTVL.